This T cell receptor beta chain was sequenced for a study of blood T cell repertoires in COVID-19. The germline gives CDR1 LGHNA, CDR2 YNFKEQ. V was clipped by 0 bases and J by 7 bases, with 13 bases between them. The CDR3 is 16 amino acids. The table lists this clone with a few counts. Original methodology: Reference gene primers were amplified, and this amplification served to estimate nucleated cell counts. Profiling relied on immunoSEQ multiplex PCR, and the TCRdb table lists in-frame clones only, not all of them. D and trimming were read from the DNA, whereas the V and J calls and clone size are those reported in that table. The table lists fewer than 200,000 clones, around 73% of them singletons.

This TCR came from a woman aged 45-65 years who had recovered from COVID-19. The chain employs TRBV4-2 and TRBJ1-6, with D uncertain. Sequencing input: PBMCs or T cells enriched from blood (not recorded which). The CDR3 nucleotides are TGTGCCAGCAGCCAAGAGGCCTCAACCCCGAATTCACCCCTCCACTTT. It yields the protein CASSQEASTPNSPLHF.